This T cell receptor beta chain was profiled in a study of cytomegalovirus exposure and HLA in healthy donors. Study-wide findings and caveats: In an earlier analysis, most TCR beta V segments were productive about 87% or about 30% of the time.

Points on this clone: Its antigen is as yet unknown.

In germline, CDR1 is MNHEY, CDR2 SMNVEV (reference sequence). The CDR3 sequence is 13 residues long. Trimming at V came to 9 bases and at J to 7 bases, leaving 8 bases not matched to a gene. The PCR contained 60 Vbeta and 13 Jbeta primers. In the original analysis: In a later analysis, the count reached roughly 80 million unique TCR beta chains, with roughly 11 million shared. Produced via immunoSEQ multiplex PCR; TCRdb's table is partial and in-frame only. V and J calls plus clone size are reproduced from that table; the DNA served to infer D and trimming. This sample has around 250,000 clones, with around 90% found just once.

The chain recombines TRBV27 with TRBJ1-4; 7 nucleotides line up with TRBD1. The material sequenced was PBMCs. This TCR was sampled from a girl aged 2 to 10 in good health and CMV-seronegative. In nucleotides, the CDR3 is TGTGCCAGTAAGGACAGGTTAGGTGAAAAACTGTTTTTT. Protein product: CASKDRLGEKLFF.